This T cell receptor beta chain was sequenced for a study of T cell changes during pregnancy in multiple sclerosis. The table came from immunoSEQ multiplex PCR; TCRdb's copy has only in-frame clones and leaves some out. This repertoire shows tens of thousands of clones, about 94% found once; its top ten account for around 0.84%. Germline-derived CDR1 and CDR2 are MNHNS and SASEGT. The CDR3 is made up of 15 amino acids. The V end was cut by 1 base, the J end by 1 base, with 10 bases between. The receptor's source is a female donor with multiple sclerosis, enrolled in a pregnancy study. The V call is TRBV6-1, the J call TRBJ1-1; tentative D call: TRBD1 (5 bases). Sample: peripheral blood, taken in the third trimester of pregnancy. CDR3 sequence: CASSEGGRANTEAFF. The CDR3 DNA reads TGTGCCAGCAGTGAAGGGGGGAGGGCGAACACTGAAGCTTTCTTT.